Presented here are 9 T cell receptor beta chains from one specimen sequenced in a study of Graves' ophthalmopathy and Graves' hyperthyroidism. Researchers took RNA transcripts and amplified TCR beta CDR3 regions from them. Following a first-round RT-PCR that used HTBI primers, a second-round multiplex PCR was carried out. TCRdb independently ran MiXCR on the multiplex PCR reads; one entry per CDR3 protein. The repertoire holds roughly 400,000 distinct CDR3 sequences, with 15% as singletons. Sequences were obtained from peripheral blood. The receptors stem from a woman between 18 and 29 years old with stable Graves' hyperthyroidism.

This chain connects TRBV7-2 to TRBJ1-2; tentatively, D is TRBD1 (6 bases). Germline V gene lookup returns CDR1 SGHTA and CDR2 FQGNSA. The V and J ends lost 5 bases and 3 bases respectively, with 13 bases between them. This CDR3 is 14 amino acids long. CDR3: CASSIQEGDYGYTF. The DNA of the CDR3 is TGTGCCAGCAGCATACAGGAGGGGGACTATGGCTACACCTTC.

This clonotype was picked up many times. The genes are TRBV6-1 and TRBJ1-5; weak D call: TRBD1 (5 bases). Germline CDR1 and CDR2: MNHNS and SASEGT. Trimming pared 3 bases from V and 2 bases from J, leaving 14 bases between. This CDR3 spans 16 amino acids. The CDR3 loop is CASSDLGGRGNQPQHF. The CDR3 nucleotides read TGTGCCAGCAGTGATTTGGGGGGTAGGGGCAATCAGCCCCAGCATTTT.

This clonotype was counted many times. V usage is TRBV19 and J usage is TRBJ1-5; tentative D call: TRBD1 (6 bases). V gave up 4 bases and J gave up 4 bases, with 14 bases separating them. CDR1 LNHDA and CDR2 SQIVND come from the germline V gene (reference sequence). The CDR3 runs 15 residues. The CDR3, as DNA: TGTGCCAGTAGTAAGTCGCCAGGGGCGAATCAGCCCCAGCATTTT. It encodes CASSKSPGANQPQHF. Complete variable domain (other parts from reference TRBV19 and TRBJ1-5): DGGITQSPKYLFRKEGQNVTLSCEQNLNHDAMYWYRQDPGQGLRLIYYSQIVNDFQKGDIAEGYSVSREKKESFPLTVTSAQKNPTAFYLCASSKSPGANQPQHFGDGTRLSIL.

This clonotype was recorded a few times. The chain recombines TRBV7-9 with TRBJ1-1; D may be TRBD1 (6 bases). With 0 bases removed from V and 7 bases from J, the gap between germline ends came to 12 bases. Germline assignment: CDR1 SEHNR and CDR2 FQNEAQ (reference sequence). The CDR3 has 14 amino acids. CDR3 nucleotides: TGTGCCAGCAGCTTAGCCACGGGACACCTTGAAGCTTTCTTT. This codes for CASSLATGHLEAFF.

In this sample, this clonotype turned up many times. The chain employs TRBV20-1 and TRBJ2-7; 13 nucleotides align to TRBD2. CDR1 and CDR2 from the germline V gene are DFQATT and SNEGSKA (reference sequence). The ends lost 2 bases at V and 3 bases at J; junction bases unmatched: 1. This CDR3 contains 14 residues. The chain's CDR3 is CSARRLAGGYEQYF. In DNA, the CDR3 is TGCAGTGCTAGACGACTAGCGGGGGGCTACGAGCAGTACTTC.

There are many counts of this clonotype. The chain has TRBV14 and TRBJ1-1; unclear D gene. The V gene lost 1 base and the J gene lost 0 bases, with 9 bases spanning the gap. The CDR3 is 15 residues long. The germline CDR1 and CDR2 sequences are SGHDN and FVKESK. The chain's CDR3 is CASSQGLRLNTEAFF. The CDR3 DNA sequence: TGTGCCAGCAGCCAAGGGCTACGGCTGAACACTGAAGCTTTCTTT.

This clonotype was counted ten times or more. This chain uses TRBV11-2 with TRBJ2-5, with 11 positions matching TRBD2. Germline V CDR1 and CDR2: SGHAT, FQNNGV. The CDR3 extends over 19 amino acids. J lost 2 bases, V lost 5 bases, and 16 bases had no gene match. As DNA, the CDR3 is TGTGCCAGCAGCCCCTCGGTGTTAGCGGGGGGGCCCCCGCAAGAGACCCAGTACTTC. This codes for CASSPSVLAGGPPQETQYF.

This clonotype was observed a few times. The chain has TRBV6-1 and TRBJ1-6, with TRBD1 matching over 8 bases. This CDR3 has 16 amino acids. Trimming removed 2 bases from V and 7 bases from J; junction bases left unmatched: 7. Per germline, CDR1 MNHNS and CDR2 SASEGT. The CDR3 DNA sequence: TGTGCCAGCAGTGAAATAGGAACAGGGGGGAATTCACCCCTCCACTTT. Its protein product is CASSEIGTGGNSPLHF.

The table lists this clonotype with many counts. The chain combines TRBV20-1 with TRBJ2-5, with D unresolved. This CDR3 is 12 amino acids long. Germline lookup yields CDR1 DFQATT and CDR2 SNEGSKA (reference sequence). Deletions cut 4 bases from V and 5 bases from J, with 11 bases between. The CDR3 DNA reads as TGCAGTGCTATCCACCGTGGGGAGACCCAGTACTTC. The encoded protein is CSAIHRGETQYF.